Given below is one T cell receptor (beta chain) in context. At one boundary the junction diverges from the germline segment, which might be a read error. CDR3 length equals 11 residues. Germline V gene lookup returns CDR1 SEHNR and CDR2 FQNEAQ (reference sequence). These data are taken from a study of blood T cells in healthy people across ages. For the second PCR, which ran for about 6 to 12 cycles, a sample-barcoded 5' primer and a J-beta primer mix were used. Each cDNA molecule was tagged by a template-switch adaptor that had 12 random nucleotides. Each CDR3 protein gets one entry after TCRdb re-called the 5' RACE reads with MiXCR. The sample has 780,000 or so distinct CDR3 sequences; around 25% are singletons. The data also belong to a second study, concerning T cells of mothers and their children. That study reports: Nine systemically healthy Caucasian donors: three mothers, six children. Overlap measured in related mother-child pairs was slightly, non-significantly higher than in unrelated pairs.

Sequences were obtained from blood. This chain links TRBV7-9 with TRBJ1-1, with TRBD1 as a possible D gene (5 bases). The clonotype originates from a boy aged 5-17 years in good health. In DNA form, the CDR3 reads TGTGCCAGCAGCGTAACCGGGACTCACCTTTTT. It is translated as CASSVTGTHLF.